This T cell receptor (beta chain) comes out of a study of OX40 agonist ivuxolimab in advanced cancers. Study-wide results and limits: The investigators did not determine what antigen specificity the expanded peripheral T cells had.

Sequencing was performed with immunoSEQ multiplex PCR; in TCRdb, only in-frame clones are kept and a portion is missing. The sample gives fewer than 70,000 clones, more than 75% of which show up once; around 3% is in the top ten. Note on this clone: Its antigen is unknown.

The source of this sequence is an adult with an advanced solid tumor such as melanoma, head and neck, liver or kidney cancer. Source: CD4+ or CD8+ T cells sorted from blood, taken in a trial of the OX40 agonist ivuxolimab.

The CDR3 here is CASSEGTGANYGYTF. Written as DNA, the CDR3 is TGTGCCAGCAGTGAAGGGACAGGCGCTAACTATGGCTACACCTTC. The V gene is TRBV6-1, the J gene TRBJ1-2; the match to TRBD1 covers 7 bases. This CDR3 spans 15 amino acids. Germline V gene data show CDR1 as MNHNS and CDR2 as SASEGT. V lost 1 base and J lost 0; bases outside the gene matches: 2.